This T cell receptor beta chain was captured by sequencing in a study of Ad26.COV2.S vaccination and SARS-CoV-2 variants. Whole-study context: This donor came from the COV1001 trial of Ad26.COV2.S. Ad26.COV2.S was injected intramuscularly once or twice, 56 days apart.

Indicated treatment: roughly 20 received Ad26.COV2.S at low or high dose, single or two shots; 5 received placebo; per-sample allocation not given. Collection of samples fell on day 63 after the first vaccine or placebo injection. Built on an Ad26 vector, the vaccine expressed Wuhan-strain SARS-CoV-2 spike. About this clone itself: Its target is unknown.

Study outcomes and limitations: Among vaccine recipients, spike-specific TCR breadth exceeded that of placebo recipients.

The method was immunoSEQ multiplex PCR; TCRdb's version includes in-frame clones alone and lacks a portion of them. The sample has roughly 330,000 clones, under 90% seen once. CDR3 size: 16 residues. Germline-derived CDR1 and CDR2 are SGDLS and YYNGEE. V lost 0 bases and J lost 3; bases outside the gene matches: 6. The specimen comprised peripheral blood, sampled in a trial of Ad26.COV2.S vaccine versus placebo. The source of this sequence is a person aged 18-60 years who received the Ad26.COV2.S COVID-19 vaccine or a placebo. This chain connects TRBV9 to TRBJ2-1; 7 bases fit TRBD2. CDR3 in amino acids: CASSVDSSGFYNEQFF. The CDR3, as DNA: TGTGCCAGCAGCGTAGATAGTAGCGGGTTCTACAATGAGCAGTTCTTC.